The source of this TCR beta chain is a study of blood T cell repertoires in COVID-19. TCRdb's copy holds only in-frame clones and misses some; the assay was immunoSEQ multiplex PCR. The sample has roughly 250,000 clones, approximately 90% seen once. Participant reports of clinical history set cohort assignment. Recovered status applied to Cohort 3 donors who had two consecutive negative PCRs. It also applied to those with clearance or with symptom resolution. CDR1 is LNHDA, CDR2 SQIVND, per germline (reference sequence). This CDR3 has 16 amino acids. With 4 bases clipped from V and 4 bases from J, the junction kept 12 bases outside the gene matches.

The sequenced sample was PBMCs or T cells enriched from blood (not recorded which). This receptor was taken from a woman aged 18-30 years who had recovered from COVID-19. The gene calls are TRBV19 and TRBJ1-2, with 7 bases lining up with TRBD1. This chain's CDR3 is CASSKPANRGVYGYTF. CDR3 bases: TGTGCCAGTAGTAAACCCGCGAACAGGGGTGTCTATGGCTACACCTTC.